This TCR beta chain was recovered during a study of Graves' ophthalmopathy and Graves' hyperthyroidism. Excluded were patients with other autoimmune diseases, uncontrolled infections, pregnancy or lactation. Broader study findings: From stable hyperthyroidism, ophthalmopathy was separated by a 13-signature model with about 88% sensitivity and approximately 81% specificity. The study's model predicted ophthalmopathy progression at 70.59% sensitivity and about 72% specificity.

Amplified TCR beta CDR3 regions were obtained using RNA transcripts as template. RT-PCR in the first round used HTBI primers; a second-round multiplex PCR followed. TCRdb ran MiXCR on the multiplex PCR reads and lists one entry per CDR3 protein. The sample yields about 620,000 distinct CDR3 sequences, roughly 20% seen once. Only a few counts were recorded for this clonotype. Its antigen is unknown. Sample: peripheral blood. The TCR was taken from a woman aged 18-30 years with stable Graves' hyperthyroidism. Some clones in this sample may be carry-over from other donors' samples.

This CDR3 is CASSQVLAGGKETQYF. CDR3 bases: TGTGCCAGCAGCCAAGTTCTAGCGGGAGGTAAAGAGACCCAGTACTTC. The chain links TRBV4-2 to TRBJ2-5; TRBD2 matches 11 bases. Trimming at V came to 1 base and at J to 3 bases, leaving 4 bases not matched to a gene. This CDR3 spans 16 amino acids. Germline lookup yields CDR1 LGHNA and CDR2 YNFKEQ.